The clone carrying this TCR beta chain was seen repeatedly, ten times or more. Its antigen is not identified. The sample belongs to a study of T-cell reconstitution after alpha-beta-depleted transplantation in children. Study results and caveats: In patients about two months after transplant, alpha-beta T cells reportedly arose from several hundred expanded graft clones. A year had passed since transplant, and T-cell counts and diversity by then came mostly from newly produced T cells. Diversity of TCRbeta at day 60 was high in some patients, arising from surviving recipient T cells and thymic progenitors.

The CDR3 extends over 11 amino acids. V lost 5 bases and J 6 bases, leaving 9 bases between the germline ends. In germline, CDR1 is DFQATT, CDR2 SNEGSKA (reference sequence). Unique molecular identifiers tagged the TCRbeta library. MiXCR, applied by TCRdb to the PCR reads, yields one record per CDR3 protein. The data show 40,000 to 55,000 distinct CDR3 sequences, around a tenth seen once. This TCR derives from a male patient between 2 and 9 years old who had a stem cell transplant for chronic granulomatous disease, so the T cells may come from the graft donor. The genes are TRBV20-1 and TRBJ2-3; the D gene is possibly TRBD2 (5 bases). The sequencing used PBMCs, mostly from graft donor cells, collected 60 days after TCRalphabeta/CD19-depleted stem cell transplant. Written as DNA, the CDR3 is TGCAGTGCTGGGAGAACCGATACGCAGTATTTT. Protein product: CSAGRTDTQYF.